The source of this T cell receptor (beta chain) is a study of OX40 agonist ivuxolimab in advanced cancers. Overall study: Ivuxolimab is an agonistic anti-OX40 (CD134) antibody, and patients were treated with it. Study-level points and caveats: Blood T cells, both CD4+ and CD8+, expanded clonally by week 6 at 0.1 to 3.0 mg/kg.

The CDR3 contains 17 residues. From germline, CDR1 is SGHDN and CDR2 FVKESK. Trimming cost V 0 bases and J 4 bases; bases outside gene matches: 10. In the case of this clone: Its antigen is not identified.

This table comes from immunoSEQ multiplex PCR, and its TCRdb copy is limited to in-frame clones, with some not included. The sample has around 60,000 clones, roughly nine tenths seen once. The V call is TRBV14, the J call TRBJ1-1; 8 nucleotides align to TRBD1. The starting material was CD4+ or CD8+ T cells sorted from blood, obtained in a trial of the OX40 agonist ivuxolimab. The TCR originated in an adult with an advanced solid tumor such as melanoma, head and neck, liver or kidney cancer. Here the CDR3 DNA reads TGTGCCAGCAGCCAAGATCGAGGGACAGGTTCGACCACTGAAGCTTTCTTT. It is translated as CASSQDRGTGSTTEAFF.